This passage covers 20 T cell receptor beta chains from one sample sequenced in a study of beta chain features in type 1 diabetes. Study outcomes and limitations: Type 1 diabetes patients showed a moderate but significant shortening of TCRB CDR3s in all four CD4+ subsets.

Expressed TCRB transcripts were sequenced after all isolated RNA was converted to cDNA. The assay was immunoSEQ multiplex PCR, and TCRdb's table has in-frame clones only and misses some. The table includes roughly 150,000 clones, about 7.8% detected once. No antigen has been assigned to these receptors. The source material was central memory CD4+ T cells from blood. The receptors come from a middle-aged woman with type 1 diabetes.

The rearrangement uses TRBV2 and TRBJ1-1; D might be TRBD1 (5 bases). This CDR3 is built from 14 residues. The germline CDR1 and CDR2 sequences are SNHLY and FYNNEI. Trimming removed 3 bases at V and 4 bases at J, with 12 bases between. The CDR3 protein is CASSEMAGITEAFF. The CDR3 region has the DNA TGTGCCAGCAGTGAGATGGCAGGGATCACTGAAGCTTTCTTT.

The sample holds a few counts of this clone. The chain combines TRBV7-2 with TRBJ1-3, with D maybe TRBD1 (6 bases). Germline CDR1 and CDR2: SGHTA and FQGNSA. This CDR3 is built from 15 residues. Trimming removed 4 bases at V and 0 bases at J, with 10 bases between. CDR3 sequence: CASSSQGHSGNTIYF. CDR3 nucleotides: TGTGCCAGCAGCTCACAGGGCCACTCTGGAAACACCATATATTTT.

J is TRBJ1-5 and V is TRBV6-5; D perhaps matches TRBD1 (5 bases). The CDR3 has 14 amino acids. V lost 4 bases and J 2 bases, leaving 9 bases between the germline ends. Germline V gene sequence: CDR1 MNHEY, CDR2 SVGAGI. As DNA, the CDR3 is TGTGCCAGCAGTTCAGGAGGGGGCAATCAGCCCCAGCATTTT. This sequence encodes CASSSGGGNQPQHF.

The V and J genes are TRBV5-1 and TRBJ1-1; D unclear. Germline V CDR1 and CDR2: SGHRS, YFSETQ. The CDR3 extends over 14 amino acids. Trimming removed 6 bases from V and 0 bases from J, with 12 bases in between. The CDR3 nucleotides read TGCGCCAGCACTGCACAACGCATGAACACTGAAGCTTTCTTT. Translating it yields CASTAQRMNTEAFF.

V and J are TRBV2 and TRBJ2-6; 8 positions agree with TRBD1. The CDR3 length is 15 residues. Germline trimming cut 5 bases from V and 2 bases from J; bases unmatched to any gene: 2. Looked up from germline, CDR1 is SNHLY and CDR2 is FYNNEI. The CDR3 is CASSPDRAGANVLTF. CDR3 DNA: TGTGCCAGCAGTCCGGACAGGGCTGGGGCCAACGTCCTGACTTTC.

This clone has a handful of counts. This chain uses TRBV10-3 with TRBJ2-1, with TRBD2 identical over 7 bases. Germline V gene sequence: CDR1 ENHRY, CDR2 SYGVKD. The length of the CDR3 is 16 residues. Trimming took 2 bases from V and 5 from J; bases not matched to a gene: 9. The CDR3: CAISEMSSGPDNEQFF. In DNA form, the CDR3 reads TGTGCCATCAGTGAGATGTCTAGCGGACCAGACAATGAGCAGTTCTTC.

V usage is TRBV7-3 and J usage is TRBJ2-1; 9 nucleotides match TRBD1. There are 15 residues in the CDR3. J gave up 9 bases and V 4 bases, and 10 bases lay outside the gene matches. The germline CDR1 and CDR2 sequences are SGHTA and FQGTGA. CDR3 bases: TGTGCCAGCAGCTCACTTGGACAGGGGAGGGGTGAGCAGTTCTTC. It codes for CASSSLGQGRGEQFF. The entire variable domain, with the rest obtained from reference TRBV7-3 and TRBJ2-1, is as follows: GAGVSQTPSNKVTEKGKYVELRCDPISGHTALYWYRQSLGQGPEFLIYFQGTGAADDSGLPNDRFFAVRPEGSVSTLKIQRTERGDSAVYLCASSSLGQGRGEQFFGPGTRLTVL.

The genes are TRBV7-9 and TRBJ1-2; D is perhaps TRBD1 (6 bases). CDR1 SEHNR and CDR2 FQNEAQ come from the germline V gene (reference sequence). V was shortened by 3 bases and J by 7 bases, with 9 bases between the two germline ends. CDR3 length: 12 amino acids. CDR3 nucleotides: TGTGCCAGCAGCTTGGGGGCGGCTGGCTACACCTTC. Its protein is CASSLGAAGYTF.

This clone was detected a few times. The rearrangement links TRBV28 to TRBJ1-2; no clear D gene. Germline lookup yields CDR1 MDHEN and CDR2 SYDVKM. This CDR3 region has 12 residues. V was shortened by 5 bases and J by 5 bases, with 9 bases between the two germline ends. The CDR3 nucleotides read TGTGCCAGCAGTACCCAACAATATGGCTACACCTTC. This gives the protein CASSTQQYGYTF.

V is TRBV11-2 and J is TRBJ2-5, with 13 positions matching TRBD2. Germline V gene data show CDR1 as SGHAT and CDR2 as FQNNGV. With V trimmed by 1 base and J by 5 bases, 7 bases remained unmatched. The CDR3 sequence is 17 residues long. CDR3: CASSLAGLAGVQETQYF. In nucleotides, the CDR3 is TGTGCCAGCAGCTTAGCTGGACTAGCGGGAGTCCAGGAGACCCAGTACTTC.

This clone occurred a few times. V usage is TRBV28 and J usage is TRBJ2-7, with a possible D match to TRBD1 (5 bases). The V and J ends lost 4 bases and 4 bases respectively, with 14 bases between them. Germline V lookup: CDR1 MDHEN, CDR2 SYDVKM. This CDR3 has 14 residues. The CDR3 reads CASSSDRQGYEQYF. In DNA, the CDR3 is TGTGCCAGCAGTTCAGACAGACAAGGTTACGAGCAGTACTTC. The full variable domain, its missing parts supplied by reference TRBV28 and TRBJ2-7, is DVKVTQSSRYLVKRTGEKVFLECVQDMDHENMFWYRQDPGLGLRLIYFSYDVKMKEKGDIPEGYSVSREKKERFSLILESASTNQTSMYLCASSSDRQGYEQYFGPGTRLTVT.

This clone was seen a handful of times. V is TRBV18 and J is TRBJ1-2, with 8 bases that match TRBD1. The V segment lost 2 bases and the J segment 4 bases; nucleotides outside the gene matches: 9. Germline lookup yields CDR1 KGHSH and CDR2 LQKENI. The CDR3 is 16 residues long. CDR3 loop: CASSPSAGQEFYGYTF. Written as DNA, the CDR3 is TGTGCCAGCTCACCATCGGCGGGACAGGAGTTCTATGGCTACACCTTC.

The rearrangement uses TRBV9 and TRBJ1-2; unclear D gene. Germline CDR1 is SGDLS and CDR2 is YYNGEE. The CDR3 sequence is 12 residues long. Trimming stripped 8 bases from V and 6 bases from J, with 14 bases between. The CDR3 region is CASWSQADGYTF. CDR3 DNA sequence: TGTGCCAGTTGGTCCCAGGCTGATGGCTACACCTTC.

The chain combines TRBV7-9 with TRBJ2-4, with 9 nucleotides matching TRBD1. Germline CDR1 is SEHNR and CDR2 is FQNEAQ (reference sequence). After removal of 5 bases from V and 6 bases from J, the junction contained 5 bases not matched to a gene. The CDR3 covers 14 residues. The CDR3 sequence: CASSGTGGGNIQYF. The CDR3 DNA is TGTGCCAGCAGCGGAACAGGGGGCGGAAACATTCAGTACTTC.

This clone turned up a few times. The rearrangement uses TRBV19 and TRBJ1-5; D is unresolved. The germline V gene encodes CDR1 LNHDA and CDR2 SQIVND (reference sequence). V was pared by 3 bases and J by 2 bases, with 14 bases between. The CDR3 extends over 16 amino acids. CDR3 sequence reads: CASSMMDSGGNQPQHF. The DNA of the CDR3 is TGTGCCAGTAGTATGATGGACTCGGGCGGCAATCAGCCCCAGCATTTT.

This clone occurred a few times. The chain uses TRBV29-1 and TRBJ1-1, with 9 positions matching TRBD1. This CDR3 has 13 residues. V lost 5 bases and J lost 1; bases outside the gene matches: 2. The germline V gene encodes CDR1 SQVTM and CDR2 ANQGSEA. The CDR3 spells CSVRQGGNTEAFF. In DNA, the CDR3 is TGCAGCGTTAGACAGGGGGGGAACACTGAAGCTTTCTTT.

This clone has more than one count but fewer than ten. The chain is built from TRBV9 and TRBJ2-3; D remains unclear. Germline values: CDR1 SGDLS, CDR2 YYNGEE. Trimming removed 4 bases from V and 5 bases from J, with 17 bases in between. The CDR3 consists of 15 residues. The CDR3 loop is CASSLTYSPGDTQYF. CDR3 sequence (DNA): TGTGCCAGCAGCTTAACCTATTCCCCGGGAGATACGCAGTATTTT.

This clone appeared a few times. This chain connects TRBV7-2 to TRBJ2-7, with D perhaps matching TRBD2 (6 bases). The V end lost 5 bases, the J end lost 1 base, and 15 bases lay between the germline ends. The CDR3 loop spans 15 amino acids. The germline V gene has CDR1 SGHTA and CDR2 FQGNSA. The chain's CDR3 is CASSKTGTLSYEQYF. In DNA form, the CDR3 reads TGTGCCAGCAGCAAAACCGGGACTTTGTCCTACGAGCAGTACTTC. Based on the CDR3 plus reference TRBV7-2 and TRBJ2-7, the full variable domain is GAGVSQSPSNKVTEKGKDVELRCDPISGHTALYWYRQSLGQGLEFLIYFQGNSAPDKSGLPSDRFSAERTGGSVSTLTIQRTQQEDSAVYLCASSKTGTLSYEQYFGPGTRLTVT.

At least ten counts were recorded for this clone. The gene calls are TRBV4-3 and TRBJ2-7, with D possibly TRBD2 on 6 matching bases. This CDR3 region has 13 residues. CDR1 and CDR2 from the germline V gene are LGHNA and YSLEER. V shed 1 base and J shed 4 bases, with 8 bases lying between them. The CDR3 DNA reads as TGCGCCAGCAGCCAAGGGGGGGAATACGAGCAGTACTTC. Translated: CASSQGGEYEQYF.

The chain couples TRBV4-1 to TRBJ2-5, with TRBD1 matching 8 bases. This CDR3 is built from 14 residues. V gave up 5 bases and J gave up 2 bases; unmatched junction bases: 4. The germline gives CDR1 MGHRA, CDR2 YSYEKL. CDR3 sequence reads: CASSSYRGQETQYF. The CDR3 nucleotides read TGCGCCAGCAGCTCTTACAGGGGGCAAGAGACCCAGTACTTC.